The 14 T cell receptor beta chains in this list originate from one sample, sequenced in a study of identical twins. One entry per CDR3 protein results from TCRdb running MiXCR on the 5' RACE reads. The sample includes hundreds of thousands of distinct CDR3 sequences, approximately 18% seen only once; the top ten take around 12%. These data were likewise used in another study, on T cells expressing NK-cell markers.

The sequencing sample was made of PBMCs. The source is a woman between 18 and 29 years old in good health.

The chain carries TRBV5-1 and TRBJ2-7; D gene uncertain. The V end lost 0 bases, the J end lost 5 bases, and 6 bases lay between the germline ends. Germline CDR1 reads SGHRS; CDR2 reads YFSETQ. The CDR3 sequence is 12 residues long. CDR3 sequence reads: CASSLEFHEQYF. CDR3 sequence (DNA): TGCGCCAGCAGCTTGGAGTTTCACGAGCAGTACTTC.

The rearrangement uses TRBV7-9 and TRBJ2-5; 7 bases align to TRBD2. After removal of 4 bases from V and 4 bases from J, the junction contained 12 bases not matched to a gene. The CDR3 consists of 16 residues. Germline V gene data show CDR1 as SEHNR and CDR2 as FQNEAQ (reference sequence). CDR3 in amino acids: CASSSQGLGGAETQYF. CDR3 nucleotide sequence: TGTGCCAGCAGCTCTCAAGGACTAGGAGGGGCAGAGACCCAGTACTTC.

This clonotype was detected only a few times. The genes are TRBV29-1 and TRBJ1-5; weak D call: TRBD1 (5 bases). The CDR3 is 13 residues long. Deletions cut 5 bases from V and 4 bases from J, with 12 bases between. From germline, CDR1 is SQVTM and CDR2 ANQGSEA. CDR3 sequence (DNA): TGCAGCGTTCGCGGGACCGATAATCAGCCCCAGCATTTT. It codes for CSVRGTDNQPQHF.

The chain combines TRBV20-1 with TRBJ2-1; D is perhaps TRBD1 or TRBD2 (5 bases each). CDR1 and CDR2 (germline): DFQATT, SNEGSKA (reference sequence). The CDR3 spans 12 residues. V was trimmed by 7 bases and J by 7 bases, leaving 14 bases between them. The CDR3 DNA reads TGCAGTGGGGGACGAGGGGCAAATGAGCAGTTCTTC. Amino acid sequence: CSGGRGANEQFF.

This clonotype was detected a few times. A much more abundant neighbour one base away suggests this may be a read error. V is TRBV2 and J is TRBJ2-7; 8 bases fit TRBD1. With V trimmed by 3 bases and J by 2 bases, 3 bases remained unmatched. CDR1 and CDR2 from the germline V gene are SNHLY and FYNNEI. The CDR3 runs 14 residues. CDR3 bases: TGTGCCAGCAGTGACCGGACAGGGACCTACGAGCAGTACTTC. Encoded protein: CASSDRTGTYEQYF.

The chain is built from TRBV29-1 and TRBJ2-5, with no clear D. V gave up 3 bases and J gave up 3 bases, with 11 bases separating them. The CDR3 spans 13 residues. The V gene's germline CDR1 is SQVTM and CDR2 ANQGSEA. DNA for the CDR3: TGCAGCGTTGAGGTAGGCGGAGAAGAGACCCAGTACTTC. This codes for CSVEVGGEETQYF.

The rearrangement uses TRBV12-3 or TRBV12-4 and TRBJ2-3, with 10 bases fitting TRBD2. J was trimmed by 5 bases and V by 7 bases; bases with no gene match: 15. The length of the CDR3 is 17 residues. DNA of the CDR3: TGTGCCAGCACCTCGCGTCCTAGCGGGGGAACAATAGATACGCAGTATTTT. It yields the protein CASTSRPSGGTIDTQYF.

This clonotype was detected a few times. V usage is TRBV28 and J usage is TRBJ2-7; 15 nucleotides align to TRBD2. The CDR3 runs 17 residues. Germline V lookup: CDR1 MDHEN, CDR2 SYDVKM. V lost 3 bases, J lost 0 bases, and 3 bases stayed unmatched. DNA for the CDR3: TGTGCCAGCAGTTTCGGACTAGCGGGAGGGTTCTCCTACGAGCAGTACTTC. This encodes CASSFGLAGGFSYEQYF.

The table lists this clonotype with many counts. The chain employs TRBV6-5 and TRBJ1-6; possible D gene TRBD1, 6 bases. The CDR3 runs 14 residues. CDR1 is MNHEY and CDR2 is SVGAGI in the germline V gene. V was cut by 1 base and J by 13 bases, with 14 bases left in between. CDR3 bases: TGTGCCAGCAGTTACTATGGGACACCCTATCCCCTCCACTTT. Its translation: CASSYYGTPYPLHF.

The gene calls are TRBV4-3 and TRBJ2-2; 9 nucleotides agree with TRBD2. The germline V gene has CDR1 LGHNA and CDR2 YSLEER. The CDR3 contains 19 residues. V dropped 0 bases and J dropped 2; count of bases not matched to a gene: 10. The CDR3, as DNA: TGCGCCAGCAGCCAAGAATTGGAGATAGCGGGAGCAAACACCGGGGAGCTGTTTTTT. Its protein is CASSQELEIAGANTGELFF.

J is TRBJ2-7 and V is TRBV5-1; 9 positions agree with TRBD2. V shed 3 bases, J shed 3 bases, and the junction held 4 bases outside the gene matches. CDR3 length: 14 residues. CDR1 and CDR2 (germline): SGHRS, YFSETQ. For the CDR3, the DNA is TGCGCCAGCAGCTCTAGACTAGCGGTCTACGAGCAGTACTTC. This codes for CASSSRLAVYEQYF.

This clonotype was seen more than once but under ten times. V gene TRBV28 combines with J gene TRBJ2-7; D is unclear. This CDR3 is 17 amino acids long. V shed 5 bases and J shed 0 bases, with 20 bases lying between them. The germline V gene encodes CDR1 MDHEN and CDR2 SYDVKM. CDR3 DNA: TGTGCCAGCAGTGTCGCTCCCGGTAAGGAATACTCCTACGAGCAGTACTTC. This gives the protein CASSVAPGKEYSYEQYF.

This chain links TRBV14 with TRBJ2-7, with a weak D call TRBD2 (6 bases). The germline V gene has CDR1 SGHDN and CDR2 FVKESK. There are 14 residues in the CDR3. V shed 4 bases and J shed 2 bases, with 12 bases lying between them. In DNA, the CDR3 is TGTGCCAGCAGCCGAGCGGGCAGAACCTACGAGCAGTACTTC. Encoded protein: CASSRAGRTYEQYF.

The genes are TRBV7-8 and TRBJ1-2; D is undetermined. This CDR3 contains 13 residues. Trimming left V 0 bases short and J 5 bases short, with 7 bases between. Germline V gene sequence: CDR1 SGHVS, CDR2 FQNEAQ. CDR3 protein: CASSLAEEYGYTF. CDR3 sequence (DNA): TGTGCCAGCAGCTTAGCGGAAGAGTATGGCTACACCTTC. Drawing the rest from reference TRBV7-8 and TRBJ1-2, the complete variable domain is GAGVSQSPRYKVAKRGQDVALRCDPISGHVSLFWYQQALGQGPEFLTYFQNEAQLDKSGLPSDRFFAERPEGSVSTLKIQRTQQEDSAVYLCASSLAEEYGYTFGSGTRLTVV.